This is a list of T cell receptor beta chains from one sample in a study of blood T cells in healthy people across ages. TCRdb reprocessed the 5' RACE reads with MiXCR, giving one entry per CDR3 protein. The table shows around 1.5 million distinct CDR3 sequences, with 45% to 70% occurring only once. Sequenced input: blood. These receptors came from a man younger than 35 in good health. Both conserved end residues are part of each CDR3. A D gene is named only where the DNA matches it firmly. Clone size, where shown, is once, few, many, or a class for clones that have expanded.

cdr3_length d_call j_call clone_size v_call cdr3_aa cdr3_nt
15 - TRBJ2-1 - TRBV4-2 CASSQDQGGHNEQFF TGTGCCAGCAGCCAAGATCAGGGGGGGCACAATGAGCAGTTCTTC
17 TRBD1 TRBJ2-7 - TRBV6-2/TRBV6-3 CASSIMPGPNRGYEQYF TGTGCCAGCAGCATTATGCCGGGACCCAACAGGGGATACGAGCAGTACTTC
16 - TRBJ2-7 few TRBV5-1 CASSLVANPSSYEQYF TGCGCCAGCAGCTTGGTAGCGAATCCTAGCTCCTACGAGCAGTACTTC
15 - TRBJ1-5 - TRBV4-3 CASSPVQGINQPQHF TGCGCCAGCAGCCCAGTGCAGGGCATAAATCAGCCCCAGCATTTT
12 - TRBJ1-2 many TRBV27 CASSPSGYGYTF TGTGCCAGCAGTCCGTCCGGATATGGCTACACCTTC
15 - TRBJ2-2 once TRBV4-2 CASSPVPSIYGELFF TGTGCCAGCAGCCCGGTCCCCTCGATATACGGGGAGCTGTTTTTT
14 TRBD1 TRBJ2-4 - TRBV7-2 CASRPTGGGGEQYF TGTGCCAGCAGACCGACAGGGGGCGGGGGTGAGCAGTACTTC
16 TRBD1 TRBJ1-1 - TRBV25-1 CASSDRPGQRNTEAFF TGTGCCAGCAGTGACCGTCCGGGACAGAGGAACACTGAAGCTTTCTTT
11 - TRBJ2-7 few TRBV3-1 CASKKGGEQYF TGTGCCAGTAAGAAGGGCGGAGAGCAGTACTTC
15 - TRBJ2-7 few TRBV14 CASSQIGHPFYEQYF TGTGCCAGCAGCCAAATCGGGCACCCATTCTACGAGCAGTACTTC
13 - TRBJ1-5 - TRBV7-2 CASSFMVYQPQHF TGTGCCAGCAGCTTTATGGTCTATCAGCCCCAGCATTTT
13 - TRBJ2-1 - TRBV20-1 CSGVAGDYNEQFF TGCAGCGGAGTGGCAGGGGACTACAATGAGCAGTTCTTC
13 - TRBJ1-1 - TRBV20-1 CSARGAGRTEAFF TGCAGTGCTAGGGGCGCAGGGAGGACTGAAGCTTTCTTT
15 TRBD2 TRBJ2-2 few TRBV29-1 CSVEISGRETGELFF TGCAGCGTTGAAATTAGCGGGAGGGAAACAGGGGAGCTGTTTTTT
16 - TRBJ1-2 - TRBV29-1 CSIESPGTELGYGYTF TGCAGCATTGAAAGCCCCGGGACCGAACTAGGCTATGGCTACACCTTC
14 - TRBJ2-7 few TRBV27 CASSLRGAVHEQYF TGTGCCAGCAGTTTAAGGGGGGCAGTCCACGAGCAGTACTTC
14 - TRBJ1-5 - TRBV6-5 CASSPGLLNQPQHF TGTGCCAGCAGCCCCGGACTGCTTAATCAGCCCCAGCATTTT
18 TRBD2 TRBJ2-3 - TRBV12-3/TRBV12-4 CASSLGSGGQPSTDTQYF TGTGCCAGCAGTTTGGGGTCGGGAGGACAACCTAGCACAGATACGCAGTATTTT
13 - TRBJ2-7 - TRBV6-2/TRBV6-3 CASSRGSTNEQYF TGTGCCAGCAGTAGGGGGTCGACAAACGAGCAGTACTTC
15 - TRBJ2-7 - TRBV7-2 CASSLTSGQAYEQYF TGTGCCAGCAGCTTAACCTCCGGGCAGGCCTACGAGCAGTACTTC
15 TRBD1 TRBJ1-2 - TRBV9 CASSPAKNRGGGYTF TGTGCCAGCAGCCCCGCCAAGAACAGGGGTGGCGGCTACACCTTC
14 TRBD1 TRBJ1-6 - TRBV27 CASSVTGGFSPLHF TGTGCCAGCAGTGTGACAGGGGGCTTCTCACCCCTCCACTTT
14 TRBD1 TRBJ2-7 - TRBV28 CASSLSGTEDEQYF TGTGCCAGCAGTTTATCCGGGACAGAAGACGAGCAGTACTTC
16 TRBD1 TRBJ1-2 - TRBV10-2 CASSEPSQGQGGGYTF TGCGCCAGCAGTGAGCCGAGCCAGGGACAGGGTGGCGGCTACACCTTC